What follows are 5 T cell receptor beta chains derived from one specimen sequenced in a study of cytomegalovirus exposure and HLA in healthy donors. The PCR used 60 Vbeta and 13 Jbeta primers. Only in-frame clones appear in the TCRdb table, and some are missing; sequencing was by immunoSEQ multiplex PCR. This table holds around 160,000 clones, around 80% found once. Sequenced input: PBMCs. The source of these receptors is a man aged 40-49 years in good health and CMV-seropositive.

The CDR3 sequence is CASSRAGGQTGELFF. The CDR3 nucleotides are TGTGCCAGTAGTCGCGCGGGAGGACAGACCGGGGAGCTGTTTTTT. The gene calls are TRBV19 and TRBJ2-2; TRBD2 matches at 8 bases. The junction had 7 bases not matched to a gene; V was cut back by 5 bases and J by 5 bases. CDR3 length: 15 residues. Germline V gives CDR1 LNHDA, CDR2 SQIVND (reference sequence). The full variable domain, its missing parts supplied by reference TRBV19 and TRBJ2-2, is DGGITQSPKYLFRKEGQNVTLSCEQNLNHDAMYWYRQDPGQGLRLIYYSQIVNDFQKGDIAEGYSVSREKKESFPLTVTSAQKNPTAFYLCASSRAGGQTGELFFGEGSRLTVL.

The chain is built from TRBV7-8 and TRBJ1-5; D ambiguous. Trimming left V 4 bases short and J 13 bases short, with 17 bases between. CDR3 size: 13 residues. CDR1 SGHVS and CDR2 FQNEAQ come from the germline V gene. Here the CDR3 DNA reads TGTGCCAGCAGCTCCTCGGGTCAGTACCGACAGCATTTT. It specifies CASSSSGQYRQHF.

This clone was seen more than once but under ten times. V usage is TRBV6-6 and J usage is TRBJ1-5, with D possibly matching TRBD1 (6 bases). The V gene's germline CDR1 is MNHNY and CDR2 SVGAGI (reference sequence). V was shortened by 5 bases and J by 7 bases, with 21 bases between the two germline ends. The CDR3 has 16 residues. Here the CDR3 DNA reads TGTGCCAGCAGTCGTCACAGGGAATTAGTGAAGCAGCCCCAGCATTTT. Protein product: CASSRHRELVKQPQHF.

This sequence joins TRBV19 and TRBJ2-5; maybe TRBD2 (6 bases). CDR1 and CDR2 from the germline V gene are LNHDA and SQIVND (reference sequence). V gave up 3 bases and J gave up 5 bases, with 16 bases separating them. The CDR3 is 15 residues long. The CDR3 DNA sequence: TGTGCCAGTAGTATCGGGACTCTCCGGGAGGAGACCCAGTACTTC. It is translated as CASSIGTLREETQYF. Combining the CDR3 with reference TRBV19 and TRBJ2-5 gives the whole variable domain DGGITQSPKYLFRKEGQNVTLSCEQNLNHDAMYWYRQDPGQGLRLIYYSQIVNDFQKGDIAEGYSVSREKKESFPLTVTSAQKNPTAFYLCASSIGTLREETQYFGPGTRLLVL.

The chain couples TRBV28 to TRBJ1-1; TRBD1 is a possible D gene (6 bases). The V and J ends lost 6 bases and 0 bases respectively, with 17 bases between them. Germline values: CDR1 MDHEN, CDR2 SYDVKM. The CDR3 is made up of 16 amino acids. The CDR3 bases are TGTGCCAGCAGAAAGGGGGATTTAATCATGAACACTGAAGCTTTCTTT. Amino acid sequence: CASRKGDLIMNTEAFF.